This T cell receptor (beta chain) was sequenced for a study of immune evolution from preneoplasia to lung adenocarcinoma. General study findings and limits: Highest clonality occurred in KRAS-mutant, not EGFR-mutant or double wild-type, nodules. Normal lung had the highest top T cell clone frequencies.

Some clones are missing from TCRdb's copy, which holds only in-frame ones; the method was immunoSEQ multiplex PCR. The sample yields about 10,000 clones, roughly 91% seen once. Trimming removed 3 bases from V and 8 bases from J; junction bases left unmatched: 7. There are 15 residues in the CDR3. The germline gives CDR1 MGHRA, CDR2 YSYEKL. The count of this clone is one. Its specificity is unknown. The sequenced material came from FFPE invasive lung adenocarcinoma tissue. The clonotype originates from a person aged 70 to 85 with invasive lung adenocarcinoma. Some clones in this sample may be carry-over from other donors' samples. This chain uses TRBV4-1 with TRBJ1-4; TRBD1 aligns across 9 bases. CDR3 loop: CASSQVTGGSEKLFF. In DNA, the CDR3 is TGCGCCAGCAGCCAGGTTACAGGGGGCAGCGAAAAACTGTTTTTT.